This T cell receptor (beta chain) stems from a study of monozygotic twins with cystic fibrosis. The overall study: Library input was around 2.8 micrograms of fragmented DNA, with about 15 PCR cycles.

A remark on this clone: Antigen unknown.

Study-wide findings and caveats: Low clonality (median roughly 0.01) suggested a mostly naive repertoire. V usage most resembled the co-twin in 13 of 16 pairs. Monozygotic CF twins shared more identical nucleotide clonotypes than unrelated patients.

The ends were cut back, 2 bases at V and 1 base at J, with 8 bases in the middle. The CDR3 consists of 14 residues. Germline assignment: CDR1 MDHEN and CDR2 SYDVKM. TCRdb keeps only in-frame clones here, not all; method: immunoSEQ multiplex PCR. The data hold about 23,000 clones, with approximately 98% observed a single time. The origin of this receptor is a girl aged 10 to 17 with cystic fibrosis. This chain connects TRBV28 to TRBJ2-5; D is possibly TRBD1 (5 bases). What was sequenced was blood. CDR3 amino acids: CASSLTGGQETQYF. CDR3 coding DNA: TGTGCCAGCAGTTTAACAGGTGGCCAAGAGACCCAGTACTTC.